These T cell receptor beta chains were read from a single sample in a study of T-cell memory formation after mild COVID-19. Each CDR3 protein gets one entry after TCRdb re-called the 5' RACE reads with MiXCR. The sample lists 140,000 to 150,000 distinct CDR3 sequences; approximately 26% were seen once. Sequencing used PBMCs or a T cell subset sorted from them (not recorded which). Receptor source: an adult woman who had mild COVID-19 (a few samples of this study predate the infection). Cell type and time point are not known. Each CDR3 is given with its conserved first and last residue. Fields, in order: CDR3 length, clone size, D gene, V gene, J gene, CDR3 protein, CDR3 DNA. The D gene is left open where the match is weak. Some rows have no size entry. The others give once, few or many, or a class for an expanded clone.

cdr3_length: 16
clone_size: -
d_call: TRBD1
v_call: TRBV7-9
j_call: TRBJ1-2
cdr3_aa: CASSTPGTGGNYGYTF
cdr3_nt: TGTGCCAGCAGCACCCCAGGGACAGGGGGCAACTATGGCTACACCTTC

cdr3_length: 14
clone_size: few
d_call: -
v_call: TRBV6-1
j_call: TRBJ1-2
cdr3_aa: CASSEEFWTYGYTF
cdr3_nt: TGTGCCAGCAGTGAAGAGTTCTGGACCTATGGCTACACCTTC

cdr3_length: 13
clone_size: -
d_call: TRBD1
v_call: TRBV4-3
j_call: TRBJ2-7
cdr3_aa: CASSSDRVGEQYF
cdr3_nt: TGCGCCAGCAGCTCCGACAGGGTTGGCGAGCAGTACTTC

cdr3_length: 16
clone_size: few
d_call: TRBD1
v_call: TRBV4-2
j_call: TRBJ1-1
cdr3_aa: CASSPTGGRENTEAFF
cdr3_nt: TGTGCCAGCAGCCCGACAGGGGGCAGGGAGAACACTGAAGCTTTCTTT

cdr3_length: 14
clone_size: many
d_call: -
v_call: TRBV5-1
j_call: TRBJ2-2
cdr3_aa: CASSLGLEGGELFF
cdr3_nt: TGCGCCAGCAGCTTGGGACTAGAAGGCGGGGAGCTGTTTTTT

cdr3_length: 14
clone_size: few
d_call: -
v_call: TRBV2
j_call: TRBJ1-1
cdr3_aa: CASSGIRGNTEAFF
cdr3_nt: TGTGCCAGCAGTGGTATACGGGGGAACACTGAAGCTTTCTTT

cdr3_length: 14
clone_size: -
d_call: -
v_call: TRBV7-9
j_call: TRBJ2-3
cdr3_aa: CASSLDQSPDTQYF
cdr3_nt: TGTGCCAGCAGCTTGGACCAATCCCCAGATACGCAGTATTTT

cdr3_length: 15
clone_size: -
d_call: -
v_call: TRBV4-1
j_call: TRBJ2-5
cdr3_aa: CASSQDPGPQETQYF
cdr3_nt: TGCGCCAGCAGCCAAGACCCGGGGCCACAAGAGACCCAGTACTTC

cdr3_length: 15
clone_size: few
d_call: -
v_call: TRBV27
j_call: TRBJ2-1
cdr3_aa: CASSADPGQANEQFF
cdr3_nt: TGTGCCAGCAGTGCCGATCCGGGACAAGCCAATGAGCAGTTCTTC

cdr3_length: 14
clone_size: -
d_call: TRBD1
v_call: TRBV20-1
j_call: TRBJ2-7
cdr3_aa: CSARGTGEAYEQYF
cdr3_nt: TGCAGTGCTAGAGGGACAGGGGAGGCCTACGAGCAGTACTTC

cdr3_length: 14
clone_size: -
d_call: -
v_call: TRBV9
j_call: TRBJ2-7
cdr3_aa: CASSVEDRPNEQYF
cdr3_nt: TGTGCCAGCAGCGTAGAAGACAGGCCCAACGAGCAGTACTTC

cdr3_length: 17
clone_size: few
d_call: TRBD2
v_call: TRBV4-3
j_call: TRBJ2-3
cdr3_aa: CASSQDYQRELSDTQYF
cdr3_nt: TGCGCCAGCAGCCAAGATTACCAGCGGGAGCTGTCGGATACGCAGTATTTT

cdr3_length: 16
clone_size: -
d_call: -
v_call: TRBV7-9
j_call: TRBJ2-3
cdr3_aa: CASSLSQGPDTDTQYF
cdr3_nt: TGTGCCAGCAGCTTATCTCAGGGACCTGACACAGATACGCAGTATTTT

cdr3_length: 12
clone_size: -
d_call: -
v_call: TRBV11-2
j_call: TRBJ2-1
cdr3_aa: CASSLGWVEQFF
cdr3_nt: TGTGCCAGCAGCCTGGGTTGGGTAGAGCAGTTCTTC

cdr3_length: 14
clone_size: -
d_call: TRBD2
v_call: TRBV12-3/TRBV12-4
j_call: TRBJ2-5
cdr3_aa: CASSLTGGGETQYF
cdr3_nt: TGTGCCAGCAGTTTGACGGGGGGAGGGGAGACCCAGTACTTC

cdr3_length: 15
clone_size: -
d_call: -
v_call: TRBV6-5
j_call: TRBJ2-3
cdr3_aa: CASSYLEGVTDTQYF
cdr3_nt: TGTGCCAGCAGTTACTTGGAAGGGGTGACAGATACGCAGTATTTT

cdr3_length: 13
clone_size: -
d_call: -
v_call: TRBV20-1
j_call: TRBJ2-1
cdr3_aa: CSARTSRVDEQFF
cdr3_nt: TGCAGTGCTAGAACATCCCGGGTCGATGAGCAGTTCTTC

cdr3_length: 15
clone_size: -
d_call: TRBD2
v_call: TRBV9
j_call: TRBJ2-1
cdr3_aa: CASSVGGSRHNEQFF
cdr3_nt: TGTGCCAGCAGCGTGGGGGGGAGTCGACACAATGAGCAGTTCTTC

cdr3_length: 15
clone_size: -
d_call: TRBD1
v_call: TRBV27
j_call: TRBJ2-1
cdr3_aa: CASSLSGTGGNEQFF
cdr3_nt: TGTGCCAGCAGTTTGTCAGGGACAGGCGGAAATGAGCAGTTCTTC

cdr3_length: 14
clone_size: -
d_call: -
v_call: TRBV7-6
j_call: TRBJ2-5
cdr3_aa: CASSSEAGQETQYF
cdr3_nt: TGTGCCAGCAGCTCTGAGGCGGGTCAAGAGACCCAGTACTTC

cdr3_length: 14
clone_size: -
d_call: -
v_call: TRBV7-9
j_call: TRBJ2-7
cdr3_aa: CASRAPGLLYEQYF
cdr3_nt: TGTGCCAGCAGAGCCCCGGGACTTCTCTACGAGCAGTACTTC

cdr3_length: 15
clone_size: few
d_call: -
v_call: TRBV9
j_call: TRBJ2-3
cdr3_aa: CASSPPVGRTDTQYF
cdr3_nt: TGTGCCAGCAGCCCCCCGGTAGGGAGGACAGATACGCAGTATTTT

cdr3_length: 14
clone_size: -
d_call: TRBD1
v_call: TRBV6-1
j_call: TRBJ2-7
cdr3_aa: CASSGDRAPYEQYF
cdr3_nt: TGTGCCAGCAGTGGAGACAGGGCTCCCTACGAGCAGTACTTC

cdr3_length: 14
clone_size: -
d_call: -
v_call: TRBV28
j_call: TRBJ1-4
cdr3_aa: CASSFLQGVEKLFF
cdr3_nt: TGTGCCAGCAGTTTCCTACAGGGTGTTGAAAAACTGTTTTTT

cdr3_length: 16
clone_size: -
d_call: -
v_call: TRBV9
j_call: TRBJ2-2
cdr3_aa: CASSVGSGPKSGELFF
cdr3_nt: TGTGCCAGCAGCGTCGGTAGCGGACCTAAGTCCGGGGAGCTGTTTTTT

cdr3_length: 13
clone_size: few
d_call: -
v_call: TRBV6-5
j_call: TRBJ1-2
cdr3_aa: CASGLPTLNGYTF
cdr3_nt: TGTGCCAGCGGACTCCCGACGCTTAACGGCTACACCTTC

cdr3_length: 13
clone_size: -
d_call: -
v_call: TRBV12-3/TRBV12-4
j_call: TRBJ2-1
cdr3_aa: CASSLQAVNEQFF
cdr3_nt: TGTGCCAGCAGTTTGCAGGCGGTTAATGAGCAGTTCTTC

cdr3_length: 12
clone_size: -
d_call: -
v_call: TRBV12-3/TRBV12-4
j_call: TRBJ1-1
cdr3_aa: CASSFGVTEAFF
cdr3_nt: TGTGCCAGCAGTTTTGGGGTCACTGAAGCTTTCTTT

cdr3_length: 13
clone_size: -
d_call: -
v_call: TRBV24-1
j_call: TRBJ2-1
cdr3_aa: CATQHDSYNEQFF
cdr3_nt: TGTGCCACCCAGCATGATTCCTACAATGAGCAGTTCTTC

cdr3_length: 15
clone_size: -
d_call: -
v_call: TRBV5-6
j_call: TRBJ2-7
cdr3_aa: CASSLVGEVAYEQYF
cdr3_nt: TGTGCCAGCAGCTTGGTGGGGGAAGTGGCCTACGAGCAGTACTTC

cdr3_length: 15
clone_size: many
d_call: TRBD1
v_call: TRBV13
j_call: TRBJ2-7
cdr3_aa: CASSPTGTGPYEQYF
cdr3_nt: TGTGCCAGCAGCCCAACCGGGACAGGACCCTACGAGCAGTACTTC

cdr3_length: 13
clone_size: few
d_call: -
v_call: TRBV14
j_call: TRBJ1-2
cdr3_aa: CASSQGWAYGYTF
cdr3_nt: TGTGCCAGCAGCCAGGGGTGGGCCTATGGCTACACCTTC

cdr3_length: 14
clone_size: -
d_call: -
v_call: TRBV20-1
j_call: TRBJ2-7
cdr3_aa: CSATERLQGYEQYF
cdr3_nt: TGCAGTGCTACGGAACGTCTACAGGGCTACGAGCAGTACTTC

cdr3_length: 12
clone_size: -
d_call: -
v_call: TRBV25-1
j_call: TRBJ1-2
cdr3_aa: CASSERGLLYTF
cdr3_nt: TGTGCCAGCAGTGAGCGGGGACTGCTCTACACCTTC

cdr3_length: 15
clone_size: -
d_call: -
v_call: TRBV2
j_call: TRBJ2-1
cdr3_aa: CASSESWGTYNEQFF
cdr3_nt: TGTGCCAGCAGTGAAAGCTGGGGGACATACAATGAGCAGTTCTTC

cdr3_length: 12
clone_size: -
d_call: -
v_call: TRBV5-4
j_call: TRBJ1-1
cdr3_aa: CASSSQNTEAFF
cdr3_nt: TGTGCCAGCAGCTCACAGAACACTGAAGCTTTCTTT

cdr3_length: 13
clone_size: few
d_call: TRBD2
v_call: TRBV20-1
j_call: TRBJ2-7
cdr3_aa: CSARTSGTYEQYF
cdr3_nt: TGCAGTGCCCGGACTAGCGGGACCTACGAGCAGTACTTC

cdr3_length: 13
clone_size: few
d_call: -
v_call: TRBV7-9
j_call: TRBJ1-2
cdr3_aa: CASSPGTNYGYTF
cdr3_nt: TGTGCCAGCAGCCCCGGGACCAACTATGGCTACACCTTC

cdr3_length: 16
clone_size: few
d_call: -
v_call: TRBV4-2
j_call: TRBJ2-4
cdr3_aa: CASSADGDLAKNIQYF
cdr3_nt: TGTGCCAGCAGCGCGGACGGAGACCTAGCCAAAAACATTCAGTACTTC

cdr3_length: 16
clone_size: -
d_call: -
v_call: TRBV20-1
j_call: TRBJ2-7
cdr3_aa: CSARVHAGDTPYEQYF
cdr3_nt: TGCAGTGCTAGAGTCCATGCAGGAGACACACCCTACGAGCAGTACTTC

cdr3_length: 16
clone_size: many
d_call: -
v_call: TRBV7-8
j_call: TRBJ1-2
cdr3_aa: CASSPHPTETNYGYTF
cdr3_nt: TGTGCCAGCAGCCCCCACCCGACAGAGACGAACTATGGCTACACCTTC

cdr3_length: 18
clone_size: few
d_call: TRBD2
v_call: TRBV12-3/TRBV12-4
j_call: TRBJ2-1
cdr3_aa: CASTVELAGASSYNEQFF
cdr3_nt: TGTGCCAGCACGGTGGAACTAGCGGGGGCCAGCTCCTACAATGAGCAGTTCTTC

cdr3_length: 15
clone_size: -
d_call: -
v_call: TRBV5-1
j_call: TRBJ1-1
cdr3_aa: CASSLVGTTNTEAFF
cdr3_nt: TGCGCCAGCAGCTTGGTGGGGACAACGAACACTGAAGCTTTCTTT

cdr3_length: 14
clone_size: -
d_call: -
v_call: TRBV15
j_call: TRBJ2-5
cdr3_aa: CATSREGAEETQYF
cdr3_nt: TGTGCCACCAGCAGAGAGGGGGCGGAGGAGACCCAGTACTTC

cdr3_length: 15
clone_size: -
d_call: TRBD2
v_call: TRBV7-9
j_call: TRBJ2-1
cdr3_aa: CASSFGLAEYNEQFF
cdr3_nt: TGTGCCAGCAGCTTCGGACTAGCGGAATACAATGAGCAGTTCTTC

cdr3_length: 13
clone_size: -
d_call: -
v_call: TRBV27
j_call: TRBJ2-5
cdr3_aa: CASSEYGKETQYF
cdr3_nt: TGTGCCAGCAGTGAGTACGGGAAGGAGACCCAGTACTTC

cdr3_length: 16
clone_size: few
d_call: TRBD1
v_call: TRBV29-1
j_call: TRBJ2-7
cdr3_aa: CSVEALGQAGHYEQYF
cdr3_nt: TGCAGCGTTGAAGCCCTGGGACAGGCGGGACACTACGAGCAGTACTTC

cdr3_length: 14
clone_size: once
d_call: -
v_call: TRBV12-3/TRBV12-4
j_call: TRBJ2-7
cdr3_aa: CASSPVGASLEQYF
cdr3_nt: TGTGCCAGCAGCCCCGTAGGGGCGAGCCTGGAGCAGTACTTC

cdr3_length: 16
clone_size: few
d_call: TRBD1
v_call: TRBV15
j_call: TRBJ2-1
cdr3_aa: CATSRGTGGNYNEQFF
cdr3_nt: TGTGCCACCAGCAGAGGGACAGGGGGAAACTACAATGAGCAGTTCTTC

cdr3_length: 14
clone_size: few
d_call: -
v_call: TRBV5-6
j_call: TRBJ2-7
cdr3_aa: CASSLRGRWYEQYF
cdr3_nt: TGTGCCAGCAGCTTGCGGGGTAGGTGGTACGAGCAGTACTTC

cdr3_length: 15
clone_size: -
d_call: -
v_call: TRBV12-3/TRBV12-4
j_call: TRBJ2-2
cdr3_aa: CASSELEGRSGELFF
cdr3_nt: TGTGCCAGCAGCGAACTTGAGGGACGGTCCGGGGAGCTGTTTTTT

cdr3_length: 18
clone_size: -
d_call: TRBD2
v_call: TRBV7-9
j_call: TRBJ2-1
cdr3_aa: CASSPGTRFPSGVDEQFF
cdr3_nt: TGTGCCAGCAGCCCCGGGACTAGATTCCCCTCCGGGGTGGATGAGCAGTTCTTC

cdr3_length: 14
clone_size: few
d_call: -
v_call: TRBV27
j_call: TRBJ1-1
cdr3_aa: CASSYGSPNTEAFF
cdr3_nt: TGTGCCAGCAGTTATGGGTCGCCGAACACTGAAGCTTTCTTT

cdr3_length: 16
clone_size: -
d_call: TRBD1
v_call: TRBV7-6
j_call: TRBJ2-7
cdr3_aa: CASSLGLDRGIHEQYF
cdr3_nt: TGTGCCAGCAGCTTAGGCTTAGACAGGGGAATCCACGAGCAGTACTTC

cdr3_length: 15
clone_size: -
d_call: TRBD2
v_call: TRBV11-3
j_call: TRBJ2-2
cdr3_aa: CASSLRGANTGELFF
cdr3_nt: TGTGCCAGCAGCTTACGGGGGGCGAACACCGGGGAGCTGTTTTTT

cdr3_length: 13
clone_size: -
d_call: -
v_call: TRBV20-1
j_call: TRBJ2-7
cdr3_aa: CSARGSYPYEQYF
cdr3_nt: TGCAGTGCTAGGGGGTCCTATCCCTACGAGCAGTACTTC

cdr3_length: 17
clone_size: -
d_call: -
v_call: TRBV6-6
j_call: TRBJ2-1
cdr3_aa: CASSYSPAGGDNNEQFF
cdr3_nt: TGTGCCAGCAGTTACTCCCCGGCCGGCGGGGATAACAATGAGCAGTTCTTC

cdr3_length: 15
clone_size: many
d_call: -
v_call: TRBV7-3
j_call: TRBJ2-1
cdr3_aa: CASSINGGFSYEQFF
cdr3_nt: TGTGCCAGCAGCATAAACGGGGGATTTAGCTATGAGCAGTTCTTC

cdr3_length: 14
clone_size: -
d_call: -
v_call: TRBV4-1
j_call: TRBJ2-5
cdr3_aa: CASSQLSGQETQYF
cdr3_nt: TGCGCCAGCAGCCAATTAAGTGGCCAAGAGACCCAGTACTTC

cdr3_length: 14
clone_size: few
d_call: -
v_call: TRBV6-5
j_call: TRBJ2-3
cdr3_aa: CASSPSEGTDTQYF
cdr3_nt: TGTGCCAGCAGTCCCTCCGAGGGCACAGATACGCAGTATTTT